This passage covers 24 T cell receptor beta chains from one sample sequenced in a study of blood T cell repertoires in COVID-19. Assay: immunoSEQ multiplex PCR; the TCRdb copy retains only in-frame clones and omits some. Here the sample spans roughly 120,000 clones, around 80% being singletons. The sequencing input was peripheral blood. The receptors were gathered from a man in his sixties or seventies with acute or convalescent COVID-19.

This sequence joins TRBV11-3 and TRBJ2-2, with TRBD1 matching 9 bases. The V segment lost 4 bases and the J segment 1 base; nucleotides outside the gene matches: 1. CDR1 is SGHNT and CDR2 is YENEEA in the germline V gene. The CDR3 sequence is 15 residues long. CDR3 nucleotides: TGTGCCAGCAGCTCGGGACAGGGGAACACCGGGGAGCTGTTTTTT. It yields the protein CASSSGQGNTGELFF.

The chain carries TRBV19 and TRBJ2-1; 13 positions match TRBD2. With 6 bases clipped from V and 0 bases from J, the junction kept 8 bases outside the gene matches. CDR3 length: 18 amino acids. Germline CDR1 is LNHDA and CDR2 is SQIVND (reference sequence). This CDR3 is CASRRTSGGLSSYNEQFF. CDR3 DNA: TGTGCCAGTAGGAGGACTAGCGGGGGTTTGAGCTCCTACAATGAGCAGTTCTTC.

The genes are TRBV6-2 or TRBV6-3 and TRBJ2-7, with TRBD1 identical over 8 bases. The CDR3 spans 14 residues. Trimming removed 5 bases from V and 1 base from J; junction bases left unmatched: 4. Germline V gives CDR1 MNHEY, CDR2 SVGEGT. The CDR3 sequence: CASSRRTGSYEQYF. DNA of the CDR3: TGTGCCAGCAGTCGCCGGACAGGGTCCTACGAGCAGTACTTC.

There are a few counts of this clone. This sequence joins TRBV6-5 and TRBJ2-2, with TRBD2 matching over 8 bases. The germline V gene has CDR1 MNHEY and CDR2 SVGAGI. The CDR3 covers 14 residues. V was clipped by 7 bases and J by 7 bases; unmatched bases: 8. The CDR3 protein is CASTGRGYSGELFF. CDR3 nucleotides: TGTGCCAGCACCGGGAGGGGGTATAGCGGGGAGCTGTTTTTT.

This rearrangement joins TRBV7-9 to TRBJ2-3, with TRBD2 matching 7 bases. The V and J ends lost 5 bases and 9 bases, in that order; junction bases with no gene match: 8. The CDR3 covers 13 residues. The germline gives CDR1 SEHNR, CDR2 FQNEAQ (reference sequence). The CDR3 bases are TGTGCCAGCAGCACTCGTATGGGGGGGACGCAGTATTTT. Translation gives CASSTRMGGTQYF. The variable domain in full, with the rest retrieved from reference TRBV7-9 and TRBJ2-3, is DTGVSQNPRHKITKRGQNVTFRCDPISEHNRLYWYRQTLGQGPEFLTYFQNEAQLEKSRLLSDRFSAERPKGSFSTLEIQRTEQGDSAMYLCASSTRMGGTQYFGPGTRLTVL.

The gene calls are TRBV30 and TRBJ2-1; perhaps TRBD1 as D (6 bases). Germline CDR1 GTSNPN, CDR2 SVGIG (reference sequence). CDR3 length equals 11 residues. This CDR3 reads CARGTYNEQFF. The CDR3 nucleotides read TGTGCTAGGGGGACCTACAATGAGCAGTTCTTC.

The rearrangement links TRBV11-1 to TRBJ1-2; D unresolved. CDR3 length equals 12 residues. Trimming removed 3 bases from V and 5 bases from J, with 7 bases in between. The germline V gene encodes CDR1 SGHAT and CDR2 FQDESV (reference sequence). The CDR3 bases are TGTGCCAGCAGCTTGGGAGAGTATGGCTACACCTTC. Translated: CASSLGEYGYTF.

The rearrangement uses TRBV28 and TRBJ1-5; the match to TRBD1 covers 9 bases. This CDR3 contains 13 residues. The germline CDR1 and CDR2 sequences are MDHEN and SYDVKM. V gave up 8 bases and J gave up 5 bases; unmatched junction bases: 4. CDR3 residues: CASGQGSYQPQHF. In nucleotides, the CDR3 is TGTGCCAGCGGACAGGGGTCATATCAGCCCCAGCATTTT. Combining the CDR3 with reference TRBV28 and TRBJ1-5 gives the whole variable domain DVKVTQSSRYLVKRTGEKVFLECVQDMDHENMFWYRQDPGLGLRLIYFSYDVKMKEKGDIPEGYSVSREKKERFSLILESASTNQTSMYLCASGQGSYQPQHFGDGTRLSIL.

The V gene is TRBV10-2, the J gene TRBJ2-7; 13 bases fit TRBD2. The germline gives CDR1 WSHSY, CDR2 SAAADI. With V trimmed by 6 bases and J by 3 bases, 14 bases remained unmatched. There are 18 residues in the CDR3. Here the CDR3 DNA reads TGCGCCAGCAGGACCGGACTAGCGGGGGCCGGACTGAACTACGAGCAGTACTTC. It specifies CASRTGLAGAGLNYEQYF.

The J gene is TRBJ1-3, the V gene TRBV7-2, with D possibly TRBD1 on 6 matching bases. The CDR3 covers 16 residues. Per the germline V gene, CDR1 is SGHTA and CDR2 is FQGNSA. The germline V and J ends were trimmed by 5 bases and 0 bases, with 14 bases remaining between them. CDR3 in amino acids: CASSTRQAYSGNTIYF. The CDR3 nucleotides read TGTGCCAGCAGCACTCGACAGGCTTACTCTGGAAACACCATATATTTT.

This clone was picked up one time. V gene TRBV2 combines with J gene TRBJ2-3, with unresolved D. The CDR3 extends over 17 amino acids. CDR1 and CDR2 (germline): SNHLY, FYNNEI. V was pared by 0 bases and J by 1 base, with 14 bases between. This chain's CDR3 is CASSEAKTRLGTDTQYF. For the CDR3, the DNA is TGTGCCAGCAGTGAAGCGAAGACACGTTTGGGCACAGATACGCAGTATTTT.

The chain links TRBV5-1 to TRBJ2-5, with TRBD1 identical over 9 bases. The junction had 5 bases not matched to a gene; V was cut back by 4 bases and J by 4 bases. The CDR3 is made up of 14 amino acids. Germline assignment: CDR1 SGHRS and CDR2 YFSETQ. CDR3 sequence reads: CASSRDRVLETQYF. For the CDR3, the DNA is TGCGCCAGCAGCCGGGACAGGGTGTTAGAGACCCAGTACTTC.

V gene TRBV18 combines with J gene TRBJ1-1; tentative D call: TRBD1 (6 bases). Germline V gene lookup returns CDR1 KGHSH and CDR2 LQKENI. The CDR3 totals 13 residues. V was shortened by 2 bases and J by 4 bases, with 8 bases between the two germline ends. CDR3 nucleotide sequence: TGTGCCAGCTCACCAAGGACAGTCACTGAAGCTTTCTTT. This translates into CASSPRTVTEAFF.

This clone appeared many times. This sequence joins TRBV2 and TRBJ1-2; TRBD1 is a possible D gene (5 bases). Between the trimmed V and J ends, which lost 6 bases and 5 bases, there was a span of 7 bases. The CDR3 runs to 11 residues. CDR1 and CDR2 (germline): SNHLY, FYNNEI. The CDR3 nucleotides read TGTGCCAGCAGCCCAGGGTATGGCTACACCTTC. Its translation is CASSPGYGYTF. Full variable domain (remainder filled in from reference TRBV2 and TRBJ1-2): EPEVTQTPSHQVTQMGQEVILRCVPISNHLYFYWYRQILGQKVEFLVSFYNNEISEKSEIFDDQFSVERPDGSNFTLKIRSTKLEDSAMYFCASSPGYGYTFGSGTRLTVV.

J is TRBJ1-6 and V is TRBV2; D perhaps matches TRBD1 (5 bases). Per the germline V gene, CDR1 is SNHLY and CDR2 is FYNNEI. The CDR3 has 14 amino acids. Trimming stripped 6 bases from V and 1 base from J, with 7 bases between. The CDR3 region has the DNA TGTGCCAGCAGACCAGGGTCCTATAATTCACCCCTCCACTTT. Encoded protein: CASRPGSYNSPLHF.

This sequence joins TRBV4-2 and TRBJ1-2, with D possibly being TRBD1 (6 bases). V shed 0 bases and J shed 4 bases, with 12 bases lying between them. Germline V gene sequence: CDR1 LGHNA, CDR2 YNFKEQ. The CDR3 is 15 residues long. The chain's CDR3 is CASSQDRVGGYGYTF. The DNA of the CDR3 is TGTGCCAGCAGCCAAGATAGGGTAGGGGGCTATGGCTACACCTTC.

This clone was counted a few times. The V and J genes are TRBV10-3 and TRBJ1-2; TRBD1 matches at 7 bases. Germline values: CDR1 ENHRY, CDR2 SYGVKD. This CDR3 spans 14 amino acids. The trim removed 4 bases at V and 5 bases at J, leaving 7 bases unmatched. CDR3 sequence: CAISGGDSIYGYTF. CDR3 coding DNA: TGTGCCATCAGTGGGGGGGACAGTATTTATGGCTACACCTTC.

This chain uses TRBV6-5 with TRBJ1-2; TRBD1 matches at 7 bases. V shed 6 bases and J 11 bases; nucleotides not matched to a gene: 12. Per the germline V gene, CDR1 is MNHEY and CDR2 is SVGAGI. The CDR3 is 13 amino acids. CDR3 coding DNA: TGTGCCAGCAGGACCGATTCTGGCAGGGGGTACACCTTC. It yields the protein CASRTDSGRGYTF.

The rearrangement uses TRBV3-1 (or the pseudogene TRBV3-2) and TRBJ2-1, with 13 bases matching TRBD2. There are 18 residues in the CDR3. Germline V gene lookup returns CDR1 LGHDT and CDR2 YNNKEL (reference sequence). The ends lost 3 bases at V and 0 bases at J; junction bases unmatched: 5. CDR3 bases: TGTGCCAGCAGCCAGCGACTAGCGGGGGGCCCCTCCTACAATGAGCAGTTCTTC. Protein: CASSQRLAGGPSYNEQFF.

The V gene is TRBV2, the J gene TRBJ1-3; TRBD1 is a possible D gene (6 bases). CDR1 is SNHLY, CDR2 FYNNEI, per germline. CDR3 length: 17 amino acids. V lost 4 bases and J 4 bases, leaving 20 bases between the germline ends. The CDR3 bases are TGTGCCAGCAGTGTGCTGGGGGCTATATTCTCGGGAAACACCATATATTTT. Its translation is CASSVLGAIFSGNTIYF.

This rearrangement joins TRBV6-5 to TRBJ2-7, with 7 bases that match TRBD2. Germline CDR1 is MNHEY and CDR2 is SVGAGI. V shed 10 bases and J 6 bases; nucleotides not matched to a gene: 6. This CDR3 region has 11 residues. The CDR3 sequence: CATSRGTEQYF. The CDR3 DNA reads as TGTGCCACCTCGCGGGGGACCGAGCAGTACTTC.

Turning to this clone: A read error may produce the germline difference seen at one junction end. The chain joins TRBV20-1 to TRBJ1-1; 7 bases align to TRBD1. This CDR3 is built from 11 residues. Germline V CDR1 and CDR2: DFQATT, SNEGSKA (reference sequence). The DNA for the CDR3 is TGCAGTGCTAGAGATCCGGACAGGTCGGCCTTT. Protein: CSARDPDRSAF.

V gene TRBV15 combines with J gene TRBJ2-5; 9 nucleotides agree with TRBD1. V shed 0 bases and J 5 bases; nucleotides not matched to a gene: 4. This CDR3 spans 15 amino acids. Germline CDR1 LNHNV, CDR2 YYDKDF (reference sequence). The CDR3 reads CATSREQGASETQYF. As DNA, the CDR3 is TGTGCCACCAGCAGAGAACAGGGGGCGTCTGAGACCCAGTACTTC.

The genes are TRBV5-1 and TRBJ1-4; D perhaps matches TRBD1 (5 bases). CDR3 length: 15 residues. CDR1 is SGHRS, CDR2 YFSETQ, per germline. Between the trimmed V and J ends, which lost 4 bases and 0 bases, there was a span of 10 bases. The CDR3 nucleotides are TGCGCCAGCAGCGCGGGACTTGCAACTAATGAAAAACTGTTTTTT. It yields the protein CASSAGLATNEKLFF.